This T cell receptor beta chain emerged from a study of technical replicates of blood from a few donors. The CDR3 covers 14 residues. Trimming took 0 bases from V and 7 from J, leaving 13 bases between them. Germline V gene data show CDR1 as SGDLS and CDR2 as YYNGEE. Libraries were prepared by immunoSEQ multiplex PCR; TCRdb keeps only in-frame clonotypes and omits some of them. The table has some 71,000 clones, approximately 97% seen once. This TCR came from a human donor in good health. The chain couples TRBV9 to TRBJ1-1; D is perhaps TRBD1 (5 bases). Material for sequencing was T cells isolated from PBMCs. The CDR3 spells CASSVVGGVNEAFF. CDR3 in DNA: TGTGCCAGCAGCGTAGTGGGAGGGGTGAATGAAGCTTTCTTT. The whole variable domain, remainder taken from reference TRBV9 and TRBJ1-1, is DSGVTQTPKHLITATGQRVTLRCSPRSGDLSVYWYQQSLDQGLQFLIQYYNGEERAKGNILERFSAQQFPDLHSELNLSSLELGDSALYFCASSVVGGVNEAFFGQGTRLTVV.